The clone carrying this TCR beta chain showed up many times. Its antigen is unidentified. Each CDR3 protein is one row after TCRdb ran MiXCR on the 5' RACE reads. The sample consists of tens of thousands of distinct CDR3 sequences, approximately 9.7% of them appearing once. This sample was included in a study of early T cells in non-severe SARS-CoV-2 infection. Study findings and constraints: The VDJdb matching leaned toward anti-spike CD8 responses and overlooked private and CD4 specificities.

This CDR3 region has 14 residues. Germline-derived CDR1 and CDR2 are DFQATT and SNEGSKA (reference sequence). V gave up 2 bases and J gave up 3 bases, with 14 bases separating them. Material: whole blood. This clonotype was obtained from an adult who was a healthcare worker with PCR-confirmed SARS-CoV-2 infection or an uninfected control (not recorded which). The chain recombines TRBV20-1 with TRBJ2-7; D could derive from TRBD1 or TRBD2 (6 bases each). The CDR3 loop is CSARTPGAGYEQYF. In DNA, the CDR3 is TGCAGTGCTAGAACCCCGGGGGCAGGCTACGAGCAGTACTTC.